This entry lists 2 T cell receptor beta chains sequenced from one sample in a study of shared clonotypes between healthy human individuals. TCRdb's copy holds only in-frame clones and misses some; the assay was immunoSEQ multiplex PCR. Seen here are over a million clones, approximately 70% observed once, and the top ten hold approximately 1.5%. Sequencing used memory CD4+ T cells sorted from blood. Subset specified: CD45RA-negative fraction. The receptors originated from a man aged 18 to 29 in good health.

This chain links TRBV28 with TRBJ2-1; TRBD2 aligns across 8 bases. Germline V CDR1 and CDR2: MDHEN, SYDVKM. V lost 4 bases and J lost 0; bases outside the gene matches: 17. There are 20 residues in the CDR3. The CDR3 spells CASSSPWGGGGTLSYNEQFF. CDR3 DNA sequence: TGTGCCAGCAGTTCCCCCTGGGGGGGCGGGGGGACCCTCTCCTACAATGAGCAGTTCTTC.

This clone was seen once. The chain recombines TRBV6-5 with TRBJ2-1; TRBD1 might be the D (5 bases). CDR3 length: 15 amino acids. V dropped 7 bases and J dropped 2 bases, with 15 bases sitting between them. Germline V gives CDR1 MNHEY, CDR2 SVGAGI. The CDR3 spells CASKAQGNTYNEQFF. DNA of the CDR3: TGTGCCAGCAAGGCGCAGGGTAATACCTACAATGAGCAGTTCTTC.